This TCR beta chain stems from a study of shared clonotypes between healthy human individuals. Note on this clone: What it recognizes is unknown.

Positive CCR7 selection of CD45RO-negative cells yielded the naive CD8 cells, and terminally differentiated effector memory CD45RA+ cells were excluded. CDR3 length equals 13 residues. Per the germline V gene, CDR1 is MNHNS and CDR2 is SASEGT. Trimming cost V 2 bases and J 6 bases; bases outside gene matches: 3. Overall study findings and caveats: Several donors had around 5% of their naive CD4 clonotypes in common. It was the non-shared clonotypes that had lower generation probabilities than clonotypes shared by all four donors.

Sequenced by immunoSEQ multiplex PCR; TCRdb stores in-frame clones only, minus some. The sample holds about 2 million clones, approximately 94% seen once. This TCR derives from a man between 18 and 29 years old in good health. This chain joins TRBV6-1 and TRBJ1-2; TRBD1 matches 7 bases. Sequenced material: naive CD8+ T cells sorted from blood. CDR3 bases: TGTGCCAGCAGTGAACGACAGGGCGATGGCTACACCTTC. Residues: CASSERQGDGYTF.